The 26 T cell receptor beta chains reported below all come from one sample, sequenced in a study of early T cells in non-severe SARS-CoV-2 infection (dated by TCRdb to the early 2020s). The library relied on 5' RACE. The instrument was a NextSeq 500. The raw public data were reprocessed by TCRdb itself: fastp quality trimming at Q25, MiXCR clonotype calling, in-frame beta chains only. For every CDR3 protein sequence, its rows merge into one entry that carries the most common genes and DNA. The sample table shows 60,000 to 90,000 distinct CDR3 sequences, and about 9.6% are seen once. Nearly 5% of the sample lies in the top ten. The sequenced sample was whole blood. These receptors were collected from an adult who was a healthcare worker with PCR-confirmed SARS-CoV-2 infection or an uninfected control (not recorded which).

This clonotype was seen ten or more times. V and J are TRBV6-2 or TRBV6-3 and TRBJ2-4, with D unresolved. The germline gives CDR1 MNHEY, CDR2 SVGEGT. CDR3 length: 16 residues. V was clipped by 5 bases and J by 1 base, with 15 bases between them. The CDR3 protein is CASSPPSRVAKNIQYF. In DNA form, the CDR3 reads TGTGCCAGCAGTCCCCCCTCCCGGGTGGCCAAAAACATTCAGTACTTC.

The chain employs TRBV11-1 and TRBJ2-3; D unresolved. Germline CDR1 and CDR2: SGHAT and FQDESV (reference sequence). V lost 1 base and J lost 7, with 9 bases in between. The CDR3 loop spans 13 amino acids. The DNA of the CDR3 is TGTGCCAGCAGCTTAGGGAAGACCCATACGCAGTATTTT. Amino acids: CASSLGKTHTQYF.

This clonotype was seen at least ten times. The chain carries TRBV7-9 and TRBJ1-2; D is possibly TRBD1 (6 bases). The CDR3 totals 13 residues. V was cut by 2 bases and J by 6 bases, with 10 bases left in between. CDR1 and CDR2 from the germline V gene are SEHNR and FQNEAQ (reference sequence). CDR3 coding DNA: TGTGCCAGCAGCTTACGAGGGGGTGATGGCTACACCTTC. This codes for CASSLRGGDGYTF.

Ten or more counts support this clonotype. The rearrangement links TRBV10-3 to TRBJ2-7; the match to TRBD1 covers 9 bases. The J segment lost 5 bases and the V segment lost 10 bases, leaving 12 bases of the junction unmatched. Germline lookup yields CDR1 ENHRY and CDR2 SYGVKD. This CDR3 is built from 14 residues. CDR3 in DNA: TGTGCCAGCTCTATGGGACAGGGAAGTGACGAGCAGTACTTC. This translates into CASSMGQGSDEQYF.

V is TRBV11-1 and J is TRBJ2-5, with D uncertain. Between the trimmed V and J ends, which lost 5 bases and 1 base, there was a span of 8 bases. The CDR3 covers 13 residues. Germline V gene sequence: CDR1 SGHAT, CDR2 FQDESV (reference sequence). The CDR3 sequence is CASSDGFQETQYF. The CDR3 DNA sequence: TGTGCCAGCAGCGATGGATTCCAAGAGACCCAGTACTTC.

This clonotype appeared many times. The CDR3 protein is CASSGQGGTEAFF. In nucleotides, the CDR3 is TGTGCCAGCAGTGGCCAGGGGGGCACTGAAGCTTTCTTT. The gene calls are TRBV2 and TRBJ1-1; 7 nucleotides agree with TRBD1. CDR1 is SNHLY, CDR2 FYNNEI, per germline. The V segment lost 4 bases and the J segment 4 bases; nucleotides outside the gene matches: 3. CDR3 length equals 13 residues.

This clonotype was recorded many times. This sequence joins TRBV6-1 and TRBJ2-3, with D unclear. V lost 0 bases to trimming and J lost 11 bases, with 12 bases between them. CDR3 length equals 13 residues. The germline CDR1 and CDR2 sequences are MNHNS and SASEGT. The CDR3 loop is CASSEATPGWQYF. In DNA, the CDR3 is TGTGCCAGCAGTGAAGCCACTCCCGGTTGGCAGTATTTT.

This clonotype was observed many times. V and J are TRBV7-2 and TRBJ2-7, with a tentative D call TRBD2 (6 bases). Trimming cost V 5 bases and J 5 bases, with 13 bases left between them. Germline V gives CDR1 SGHTA, CDR2 FQGNSA. This CDR3 is 13 amino acids long. CDR3 DNA: TGTGCCAGCAGCACCAGACTAGTAGACGAGCAGTACTTC. Translated, it gives CASSTRLVDEQYF.

Notes on this clonotype: With a much larger clone just one base away, this may be a read error. J is TRBJ2-1 and V is TRBV7-6, with TRBD1 matching over 8 bases. The germline V gene encodes CDR1 SGHVS and CDR2 FNYEAQ. The CDR3 totals 13 residues. The CDR3 DNA is TGTGTCAGCAGCTTGGACAGGGTCAATGAGCAGTTCTTC. This codes for CVSSLDRVNEQFF. Drawing the rest from reference TRBV7-6 and TRBJ2-1, the complete variable domain is GAGVSQSPRYKVTKRGQDVALRCDPISGHVSLYWYRQALGQGPEFLTYFNYEAQQDKSGLPNDRFSAERPEGSISTLTIQRTEQRDSAMYRCVSSLDRVNEQFFGPGTRLTVL.

The gene calls are TRBV20-1 and TRBJ2-7; 11 nucleotides line up with TRBD2. Germline V gene lookup returns CDR1 DFQATT and CDR2 SNEGSKA (reference sequence). The junction had 9 bases not matched to a gene; V was cut back by 2 bases and J by 6 bases. The CDR3 totals 15 residues. This CDR3 reads CSARPGLAVVGEQYF. The CDR3 DNA is TGCAGTGCTAGACCGGGACTAGCGGTAGTAGGCGAGCAGTACTTC.

This clonotype has ten or more counts. The chain couples TRBV10-3 to TRBJ2-7; 7 nucleotides match TRBD2. The germline V gene encodes CDR1 ENHRY and CDR2 SYGVKD. The length of the CDR3 is 12 residues. J gave up 6 bases and V 8 bases, and 7 bases lay outside the gene matches. CDR3 amino acids: CAIRRGTGEQYF. The CDR3 bases are TGTGCCATCCGGCGGGGGACGGGCGAGCAGTACTTC.

In its sample, this clonotype was seen a few times. V usage is TRBV7-3 and J usage is TRBJ2-1; 7 bases match TRBD1. CDR3 length equals 16 residues. Germline V gene sequence: CDR1 SGHTA, CDR2 FQGTGA. Trimming removed 5 bases from V and 0 bases from J; junction bases left unmatched: 7. CDR3 residues: CASSRDSFRSYNEQFF. The CDR3 nucleotides are TGTGCCAGCAGCCGGGACAGCTTCCGCTCCTACAATGAGCAGTTCTTC.

In this sample, this clonotype turned up once. A read error may explain this, as a much larger clone is one base away. The chain recombines TRBV5-1 with TRBJ2-7; D gene uncertain. Germline V gene sequence: CDR1 SGHRS, CDR2 YFSETQ. This CDR3 contains 14 residues. Here the CDR3 DNA reads TGCGCCAGCAGAAGGGAACACAGCTCCTACGAGCTGTACTTC. The encoded protein is CASRREHSSYELYF.

The genes are TRBV12-3 or TRBV12-4 and TRBJ2-1, with unresolved D. The V end was cut by 2 bases, the J end by 5 bases, with 16 bases between. The CDR3 totals 16 residues. CDR3 DNA sequence: TGTGCCAGCAGTTTAAGGGTTCTAGGGTCTAACAATGAGCAGTTCTTC. Its protein product is CASSLRVLGSNNEQFF.

CDR3 protein: CASSPQGFPTEAFF. CDR3 nucleotides: TGTGCCAGCAGTCCCCAGGGTTTTCCAACTGAAGCTTTCTTT. The chain is built from TRBV28 and TRBJ1-1; tentative D call: TRBD1 (5 bases). The CDR3 sequence is 14 residues long. V was shortened by 5 bases and J by 5 bases, with 15 bases between the two germline ends. Germline V gene sequence: CDR1 MDHEN, CDR2 SYDVKM.

This clonotype was recorded at least ten times. The genes are TRBV5-4 and TRBJ2-2; D is unclear. Germline CDR1 SGHNT, CDR2 YYREEE (reference sequence). Trimming pared 2 bases from V and 4 bases from J, leaving 6 bases between. This CDR3 is 13 amino acids long. CDR3 nucleotides: TGTGCCAGCAGCTTAGGTGGCACCGGGGAGCTGTTTTTT. Translated, it gives CASSLGGTGELFF.

This chain connects TRBV3-1 to TRBJ2-1; tentatively, D is TRBD2 (6 bases). CDR1 LGHDT and CDR2 YNNKEL come from the germline V gene (reference sequence). This CDR3 spans 15 amino acids. With 0 bases removed from V and 6 bases from J, the gap between germline ends came to 12 bases. Here the CDR3 reads CASSQERLVSNEQFF. DNA for the CDR3: TGTGCCAGCAGCCAAGAGAGACTAGTAAGCAATGAGCAGTTCTTC.

Ten or more counts support this clonotype. CDR3 amino acids: CASSLTGGKAKNIQYF. The CDR3 DNA reads TGTGCCAGCAGCCTGACAGGGGGCAAAGCCAAAAACATTCAGTACTTC. This chain joins TRBV2 and TRBJ2-4, with 10 bases that match TRBD1. Germline trimming cut 6 bases from V and 0 bases from J; bases unmatched to any gene: 5. Germline V gene sequence: CDR1 SNHLY, CDR2 FYNNEI. The CDR3 loop spans 16 amino acids.

This clonotype was counted a few times. The chain carries TRBV2 and TRBJ1-5; the match to TRBD1 covers 7 bases. CDR3 length equals 15 residues. The trim removed 7 bases at V and 0 bases at J, leaving 6 bases unmatched. Per germline, CDR1 SNHLY and CDR2 FYNNEI. The CDR3 nucleotides read TGTGCCAGCATGACAGGACAGGCTAGCAATCAGCCCCAGCATTTT. Its translation: CASMTGQASNQPQHF.

There are many counts of this clonotype. This rearrangement joins TRBV7-9 to TRBJ2-7; 9 nucleotides match TRBD2. Per the germline V gene, CDR1 is SEHNR and CDR2 is FQNEAQ (reference sequence). The CDR3 is made up of 17 amino acids. With 5 bases clipped from V and 4 bases from J, the junction kept 15 bases outside the gene matches. CDR3 region: CASSPSRRASGVYEQYF. The CDR3 region has the DNA TGTGCCAGCAGCCCCTCACGGCGGGCTAGCGGGGTATACGAGCAGTACTTC.

This clonotype has at least ten counts. The chain has TRBV6-1 and TRBJ2-1, with D possibly TRBD2 on 5 matching bases. Trimming stripped 0 bases from V and 0 bases from J, with 12 bases between. The CDR3 consists of 17 residues. The V gene's germline CDR1 is MNHNS and CDR2 SASEGT. CDR3 nucleotides: TGTGCCAGCAGTGAAGCTCTAAGCGGCAGCTCCTACAATGAGCAGTTCTTC. Its protein product is CASSEALSGSSYNEQFF.

The chain uses TRBV21-1 and TRBJ2-5; TRBD2 is taken as the D call from the table, unchecked against the DNA. TRBV21-1 is assigned pseudogene status. There are 15 residues in the CDR3. Written as DNA, the CDR3 is TGTGCCAGCGGGCTAGGGGGAGCGACTCAAGAGACCCAGTACTTC. Translated, it gives CASGLGGATQETQYF.

This clonotype was picked up a small number of times. The V and J genes are TRBV3-1 and TRBJ1-2, with D uncertain. Trimming shortened V by 1 base and J by 8 bases, and 14 bases separated the two germline ends. The CDR3 has 14 residues. CDR1 and CDR2 from the germline V gene are LGHDT and YNNKEL (reference sequence). DNA of the CDR3: TGTGCCAGCAGCCAAGGGTTACAGTTGGAGGGCTACACCTTC. Translated: CASSQGLQLEGYTF. The full variable domain, completed using reference TRBV3-1 and TRBJ1-2, is DTAVSQTPKYLVTQMGNDKSIKCEQNLGHDTMYWYKQDSKKFLKIMFSYNNKELIINETVPNRFSPKSPDKAHLNLHINSLELGDSAVYFCASSQGLQLEGYTFGSGTRLTVV.

In its sample, this clonotype was seen many times. The genes are TRBV7-6 and TRBJ2-3; no clear D. Germline lookup yields CDR1 SGHVS and CDR2 FNYEAQ. Between the trimmed V and J ends, which lost 3 bases and 2 bases, there was a span of 6 bases. The CDR3 totals 13 residues. CDR3 in amino acids: CASSFPNTDTQYF. In nucleotides, the CDR3 is TGTGCCAGCAGCTTTCCTAACACAGATACGCAGTATTTT.

In this sample, this clonotype turned up many times. V is TRBV7-6 and J is TRBJ2-7; tentatively, D is TRBD1 (5 bases). This CDR3 has 12 residues. The ends were cut back, 5 bases at V and 1 base at J, with 6 bases in the middle. Germline V gives CDR1 SGHVS, CDR2 FNYEAQ. CDR3 in amino acids: CASSGASYEQYF. CDR3 DNA: TGTGCCAGCAGCGGGGCTTCCTACGAGCAGTACTTC.

This clonotype was picked up a small number of times. The chain joins TRBV13 to TRBJ1-2, with D possibly matching TRBD1 (5 bases). This CDR3 has 14 amino acids. Germline CDR1 and CDR2: PRHDT and FYEKMQ (reference sequence). The V end lost 5 bases, the J end lost 4 bases, and 14 bases lay between the germline ends. CDR3 sequence reads: CASSDGQAFYGYTF. Written as DNA, the CDR3 is TGTGCCAGCAGCGACGGACAAGCTTTCTATGGCTACACCTTC. The variable domain in full, with the rest retrieved from reference TRBV13 and TRBJ1-2, is AAGVIQSPRHLIKEKRETATLKCYPIPRHDTVYWYQQGPGQDPQFLISFYEKMQSDKGSIPDRFSAQQFSDYHSELNMSSLELGDSALYFCASSDGQAFYGYTFGSGTRLTVV.